This T cell receptor (gamma chain) appears in the sequencing data of a study of γδ T cells in repeated Plasmodium falciparum infection listed by TCRdb under 2021. About the study as a whole: The natural-infection arm enrolled Malian children exposed to intense seasonal malaria transmission, compared against age and gender matched Australian children. Malian gammadelta TCR repertoires were analysed cross-sectionally during no-transmission periods and were analysed longitudinally across acute febrile malaria episodes. About five malaria-naive U.S. adults underwent four controlled human malaria infections by bites from P. falciparum NF54-infected Anopheles stephensi mosquitoes over approximately 600 days. The study looked at how repeated Plasmodium falciparum infection shapes the human gammadelta T cell repertoire, using both natural infection in Mali and controlled human malaria infection. Samples were collected from controlled-infection subjects at baseline, immediately before selected infections, and 21 days after each infection. The research as a whole found: Repeated controlled infections appeared to drive waves of new clonotype selection in Vdelta2-negative, largely Vdelta1+, gammadelta TCR repertoires. Generalizability was limited because the Malian cohort came from a small rural village made up predominantly of one ethnic group. Vgamma9/Vdelta2+ TCR repertoires showed a highly stable polyclonal repertoire over time and infection, with many inter-individual overlapping TCRgamma sequences. Compared with the repertoires of Australian children, the Vdelta2-negative gammadelta TCR repertoires of Malian children appeared more clonally expanded, less diverse and less shared. Because the controlled-infection cohort was small, analysis of inter-individual variability in gammadelta T cell responses was limited.

The method behind the library was multiplex PCR. The listed sequencing device is Illumina MiSeq. Both TCR gamma (TRG) and TCR delta (TRD) chains were sequenced from each sorted gammadelta T cell sample. Processing in the source paper ran as follows. The repertoire analyses drew on clonotype tree plots, the accumulated frequency of the top 20 clonotypes, and diversity index (DI) and D75 metrics. TCRdb reran clone calling on the public reads with CATT; rows sharing one DNA sequence were then combined. The V and J calls reflect TCRdb's pipeline rather than the authors' work. The sample has 20,000 to 30,000 gamma-chain clones on record, around 3% of them singletons. The ten most abundant clones make up approximately 33% of the sample. Clipping removes 2 bases from V and 12 bases from J, with 7 as the unmatched junction base count. Per the germline V gene (reference sequence), VTNTFY is the CDR1 and YDVSTARD is the CDR2. Its CDR3 holds 11 amino acids, cysteine through phenylalanine. Only the CDR3 part of the read is kept: 33 bases, read in frame from the first base.

For bulk TCR repertoire analysis, Vgamma9/Vdelta2+ and Vdelta2-negative gammadelta T cell populations were isolated by flow sorting from peripheral blood mononuclear cells. Concerning this clone itself: This clone's antigen is unknown. Base-call qualities are not available, and no considerably larger clone is one nucleotide away.

This clonotype originated in a pool of human donors (malaria-infected and uninfected, not separated). Recombination connected TRGV3 to TRGJ1 or TRGJ2. Source material: gamma-delta T cells from blood. In nucleotides, the sequence is TGTGCCACCTGGGACATAAGTAGGAAACTCTTT. Its coded protein is CATWDISRKLF.